Listed here are 5 T cell receptor beta chains from one sample, sequenced in a study of cytomegalovirus exposure and HLA in healthy donors. Both 60 Vbeta primers and 13 Jbeta primers went into the PCR. The protocol was immunoSEQ multiplex PCR, while the TCRdb copy is restricted to in-frame clones and leaves out a portion. The sample has roughly 150,000 clones, 65% to 90% seen once. Sequencing was done on a sample of PBMCs. These receptor sequences come from a woman in her forties or fifties in good health and CMV-seropositive.

This clone occurred a few times. The chain links TRBV4-3 to TRBJ1-4; D is uncertain. CDR3 length equals 16 residues. CDR1 and CDR2 from the germline V gene are LGHNA and YSLEER. The ends were cut back, 0 bases at V and 0 bases at J, with 8 bases in the middle. CDR3 amino acids: CASSQDSGATNEKLFF. The CDR3 DNA sequence: TGCGCCAGCAGCCAAGATAGCGGGGCAACTAATGAAAAACTGTTTTTT.

This clone was observed a single time. The chain joins TRBV5-6 to TRBJ1-2, with D perhaps TRBD1 (5 bases). V was shortened by 4 bases and J by 3 bases, with 19 bases between the two germline ends. This CDR3 is 16 amino acids long. CDR1 is SGHDT, CDR2 YYEEEE, per germline. The CDR3 DNA is TGTGCCAGCAGCCCCCCAACCGGCAGGGTCTACTATGGCTACACCTTC. Its protein is CASSPPTGRVYYGYTF.

The chain recombines TRBV30 with TRBJ1-6; D may be TRBD1 (5 bases). The CDR3 covers 14 residues. The germline V gene has CDR1 GTSNPN and CDR2 SVGIG (reference sequence). The V end lost 0 bases, the J end lost 7 bases, and 10 bases lay between the germline ends. CDR3 DNA: TGTGCCTGGAGTGTGGGGCAGGGAAATTCACCCCTCCACTTT. As protein: CAWSVGQGNSPLHF.

CDR3 sequence reads: CASSVDLAKNIQYF. For the CDR3, the DNA is TGTGCCAGCAGCGTAGACTTAGCCAAAAACATTCAGTACTTC. The V and J genes are TRBV9 and TRBJ2-4; D gene uncertain. The CDR3 sequence is 14 residues long. CDR1 is SGDLS, CDR2 YYNGEE, per germline. The V end lost 0 bases, the J end lost 0 bases, and 4 bases lay between the germline ends.

The V and J genes are TRBV15 and TRBJ2-2, with no clear D. The CDR3 covers 13 residues. Trimming removed 6 bases from V and 1 base from J, with 6 bases in between. CDR1 is LNHNV and CDR2 is YYDKDF in the germline V gene (reference sequence). CDR3: CATSGENTGELFF. CDR3 nucleotides: TGTGCCACCAGTGGAGAGAACACCGGGGAGCTGTTTTTT.